This TCR beta chain comes out of a study of post-analysis software for immune sequencing data (dated by TCRdb to about 2015). Regarding the research as a whole: Recorded disease courses included relapsing-remitting, secondary progressive and progressive-relapsing multiple sclerosis, with some patients lacking subtype annotation. A subset of samples was prepared in parallel using single-end sample barcoding, then pooled and co-amplified after Illumina adapter ligation. The patient repertoires were compared against 11 previously published healthy control repertoires obtained from donors aged roughly 6 to 26 years. Study-level results and caveats: Compared with controls, multiple sclerosis patients had significantly lower normalized Chao1 diversity, a finding suggesting substantial peripheral T-cell clonal expansion. Direct clustering with F measure showed strong co-clustering of samples prepared in the same batch, prompting a batch-effect correction. The multiple sclerosis patient group was slightly younger than the control group. Four to six TRBV segments, including TRBV5-6, TRBV5-1 and TRBV20-1, were significantly more frequent in patients than controls.

In this sample, this clonotype turned up many times. Its cognate antigen has yet to be identified. Base qualities are not provided; no much larger clone lies one nucleotide away. TCR beta repertoires were profiled from peripheral blood of roughly 13 young patients with multiple sclerosis to demonstrate the VDJtools post-analysis software. The multiple sclerosis patients were children and adolescents ranging in age from about 6 to 16 years. Libraries were prepared through PCR. The listed sequencing device is Illumina HiSeq 2500. To reduce PCR and sequencing biases, unique molecular identifiers were built into the TCR beta cDNA libraries. Roughly 0.5 million cDNA molecules were obtained per 1 to 10 million input T cells, so each molecule approximated one T cell. The same protocol used for the earlier healthy control dataset was applied to prepare and sequence the patient libraries. Samples belonging to the same batch were prepared together, multiplexed and sequenced on a shared HiSeq lane. Concerning the study's data processing: Raw barcoded reads were processed with MIGEC, and single-read molecular identifier groups were discarded before consensus assembly and CDR3 extraction. Clonotype tables were post-analysed with VDJtools, normalizing diversity by down-sampling all datasets to the smallest sample size. To correct batch-related cross-sample contamination, repertoire overlap clustering matched CDR3 amino acid sequences but not nucleotide sequences. TCRdb took the public reads, trimmed them with fastp at Q25, ran MiXCR for clone calling and kept in-frame beta chains. Duplicate CDR3 protein sequences are folded into a single record with the most common DNA and genes. Clone size and V and J calls follow TCRdb, not the original study. The sample data list fewer than 850,000 distinct CDR3 sequences, and approximately 30% of these were observed just once. Together, the top ten hold roughly 0.53% of the sample.

After removal of 5 bases from V and 4 bases from J, the junction retains 10 bases not matched to a gene. Including cysteine and phenylalanine, the CDR3 has 16 amino acids. Here the CDR3 DNA is all that survives: 48 bases in frame from base 1. Reading the germline V gene gives CDR1 SQVTM and CDR2 ANQGSEA. This TCR was recovered from a girl under 18 with multiple sclerosis. The sample comprised blood. Recombination connected TRBV29-1 to TRBJ2-1; 11 central bases correspond to TRBD2. The DNA sequence is TGCAGCGTTCCGGCCTCCGGACTAGCGGGTTACAATGAGCAGTTCTTC. It encodes CSVPASGLAGYNEQFF.